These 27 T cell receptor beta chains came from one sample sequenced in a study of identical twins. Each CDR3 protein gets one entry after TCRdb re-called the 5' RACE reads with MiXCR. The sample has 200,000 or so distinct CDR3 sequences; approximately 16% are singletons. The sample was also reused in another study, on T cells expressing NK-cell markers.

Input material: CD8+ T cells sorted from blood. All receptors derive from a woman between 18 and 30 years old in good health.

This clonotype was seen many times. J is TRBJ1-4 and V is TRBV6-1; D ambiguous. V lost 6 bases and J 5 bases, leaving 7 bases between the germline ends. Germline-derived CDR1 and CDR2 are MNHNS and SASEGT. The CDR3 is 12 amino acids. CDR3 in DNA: TGTGCCAGCAGAGGTATAAATGAAAAACTGTTTTTT. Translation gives CASRGINEKLFF.

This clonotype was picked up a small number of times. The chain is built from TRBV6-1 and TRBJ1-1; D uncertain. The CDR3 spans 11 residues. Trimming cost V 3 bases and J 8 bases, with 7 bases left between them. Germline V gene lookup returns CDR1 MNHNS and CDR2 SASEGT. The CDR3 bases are TGTGCCAGCAGTGATTCTCCCGAAGCTTTCTTT. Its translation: CASSDSPEAFF.

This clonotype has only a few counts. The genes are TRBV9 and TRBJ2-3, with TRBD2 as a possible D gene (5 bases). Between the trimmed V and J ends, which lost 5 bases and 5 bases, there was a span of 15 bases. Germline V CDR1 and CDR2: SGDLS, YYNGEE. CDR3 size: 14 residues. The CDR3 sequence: CASSGGAAVDTQYF. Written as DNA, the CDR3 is TGTGCCAGCAGTGGTGGAGCGGCCGTAGATACGCAGTATTTT.

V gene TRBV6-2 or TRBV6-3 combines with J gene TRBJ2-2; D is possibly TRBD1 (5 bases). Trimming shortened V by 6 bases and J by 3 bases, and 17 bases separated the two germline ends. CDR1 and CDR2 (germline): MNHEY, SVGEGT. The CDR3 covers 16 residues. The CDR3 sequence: CASSPILGQYTGELFF. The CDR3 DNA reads TGTGCCAGCAGCCCAATCCTGGGGCAGTACACCGGGGAGCTGTTTTTT.

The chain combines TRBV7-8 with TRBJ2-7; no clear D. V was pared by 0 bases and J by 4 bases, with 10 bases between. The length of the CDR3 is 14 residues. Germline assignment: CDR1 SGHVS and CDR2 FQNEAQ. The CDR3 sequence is CASSLAATFYEQYF. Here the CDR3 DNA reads TGTGCCAGCAGCTTAGCGGCGACCTTTTACGAGCAGTACTTC.

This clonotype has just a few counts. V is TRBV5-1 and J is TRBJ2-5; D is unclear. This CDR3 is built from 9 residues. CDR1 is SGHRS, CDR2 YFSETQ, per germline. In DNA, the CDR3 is TGCGTACCTCAAGAGACCCAGTACTTC. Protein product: CVPQETQYF.

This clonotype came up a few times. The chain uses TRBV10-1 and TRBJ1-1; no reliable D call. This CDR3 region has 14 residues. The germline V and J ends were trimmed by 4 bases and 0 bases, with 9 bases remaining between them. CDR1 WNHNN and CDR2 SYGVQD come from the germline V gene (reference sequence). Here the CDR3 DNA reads TGCGCCAGCAGTGTGGACTCGGTGAACACTGAAGCTTTCTTT. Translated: CASSVDSVNTEAFF.

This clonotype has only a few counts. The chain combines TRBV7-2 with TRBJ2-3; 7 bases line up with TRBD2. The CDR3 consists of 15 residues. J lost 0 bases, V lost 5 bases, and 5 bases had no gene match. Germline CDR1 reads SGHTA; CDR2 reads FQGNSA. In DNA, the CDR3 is TGTGCCAGCAGCCCTAGCGGACCTAGCACAGATACGCAGTATTTT. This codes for CASSPSGPSTDTQYF. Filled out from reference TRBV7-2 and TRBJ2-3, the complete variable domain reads GAGVSQSPSNKVTEKGKDVELRCDPISGHTALYWYRQSLGQGLEFLIYFQGNSAPDKSGLPSDRFSAERTGGSVSTLTIQRTQQEDSAVYLCASSPSGPSTDTQYFGPGTRLTVL.

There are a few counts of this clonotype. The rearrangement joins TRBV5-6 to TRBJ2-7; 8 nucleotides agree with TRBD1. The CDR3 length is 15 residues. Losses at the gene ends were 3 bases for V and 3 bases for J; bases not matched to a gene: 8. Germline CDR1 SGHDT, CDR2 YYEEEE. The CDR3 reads CASSSGGTGIYEQYF. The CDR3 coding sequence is TGTGCCAGCAGCTCTGGAGGGACAGGAATCTACGAGCAGTACTTC.

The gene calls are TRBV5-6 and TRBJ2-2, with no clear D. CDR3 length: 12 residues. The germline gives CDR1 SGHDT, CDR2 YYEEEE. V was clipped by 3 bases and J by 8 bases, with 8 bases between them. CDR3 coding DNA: TGTGCCAGCAGCTCTTCTCCGGGGGAGCTGTTTTTT. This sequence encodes CASSSSPGELFF.

The CDR3 DNA sequence: TGTGCCTTCCGAAGTGGCACAGATACGCAGTATTTT. It yields the protein CAFRSGTDTQYF. This chain connects TRBV30 to TRBJ2-3; D is uncertain. The germline gives CDR1 GTSNPN, CDR2 SVGIG (reference sequence). CDR3 length: 12 residues. Between the trimmed V and J ends, which lost 7 bases and 1 base, there was a span of 9 bases.

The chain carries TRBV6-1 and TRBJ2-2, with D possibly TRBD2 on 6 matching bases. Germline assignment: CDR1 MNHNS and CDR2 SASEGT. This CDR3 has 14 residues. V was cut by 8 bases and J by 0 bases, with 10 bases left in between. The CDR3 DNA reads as TGTGCCAGCGGGACTTTTACGAACACCGGGGAGCTGTTTTTT. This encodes CASGTFTNTGELFF.

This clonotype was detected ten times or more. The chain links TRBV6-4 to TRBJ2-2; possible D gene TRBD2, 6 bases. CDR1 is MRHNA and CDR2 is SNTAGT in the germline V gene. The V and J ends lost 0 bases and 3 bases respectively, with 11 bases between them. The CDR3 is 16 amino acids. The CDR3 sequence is CASSDSAGRDTGELFF. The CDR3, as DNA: TGTGCCAGCAGTGACTCGGCGGGACGGGACACCGGGGAGCTGTTTTTT.

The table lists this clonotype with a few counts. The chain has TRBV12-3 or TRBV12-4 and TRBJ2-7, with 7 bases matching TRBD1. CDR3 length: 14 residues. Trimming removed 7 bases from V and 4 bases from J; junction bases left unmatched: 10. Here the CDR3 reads CASTVPGQRYEQYF. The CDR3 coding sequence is TGTGCCAGCACCGTACCGGGACAGAGGTACGAGCAGTACTTC.

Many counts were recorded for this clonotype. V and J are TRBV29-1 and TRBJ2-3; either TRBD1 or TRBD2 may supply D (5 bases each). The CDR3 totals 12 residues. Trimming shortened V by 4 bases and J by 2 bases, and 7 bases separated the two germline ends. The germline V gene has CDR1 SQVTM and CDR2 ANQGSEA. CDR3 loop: CSVVGTTDTQYF. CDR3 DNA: TGCAGCGTTGTCGGGACCACAGATACGCAGTATTTT.

The CDR3: CSVVASGDQETQYF. The CDR3 region has the DNA TGCAGCGTTGTGGCTAGCGGAGATCAAGAGACCCAGTACTTC. The V gene is TRBV29-1, the J gene TRBJ2-5, with 7 positions matching TRBD2. The CDR3 consists of 14 residues. Trimming at V came to 4 bases and at J to 2 bases, leaving 7 bases not matched to a gene. Germline values: CDR1 SQVTM, CDR2 ANQGSEA.

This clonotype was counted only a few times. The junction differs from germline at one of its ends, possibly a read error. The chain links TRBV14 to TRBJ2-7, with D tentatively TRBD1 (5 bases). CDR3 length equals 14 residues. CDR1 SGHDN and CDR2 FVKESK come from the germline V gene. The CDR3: CASSEDSFSYEQYF. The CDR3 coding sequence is TGTGCCAGCAGCGAAGACAGTTTCTCCTACGAGCAGTACTTC.

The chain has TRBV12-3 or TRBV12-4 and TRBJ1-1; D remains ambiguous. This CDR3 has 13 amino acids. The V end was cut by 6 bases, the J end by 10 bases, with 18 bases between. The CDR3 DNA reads TGTGCCAGCAGCCCAGAAAGGGTTCCTGGAGCTTTCTTT. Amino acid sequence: CASSPERVPGAFF.

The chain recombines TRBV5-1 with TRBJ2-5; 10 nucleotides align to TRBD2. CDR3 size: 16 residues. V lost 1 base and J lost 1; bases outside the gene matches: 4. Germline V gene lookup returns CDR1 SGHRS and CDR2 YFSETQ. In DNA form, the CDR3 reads TGCGCCAGCAGCTTGTCACTAGCGGGGCTCCAAGAGACCCAGTACTTC. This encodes CASSLSLAGLQETQYF.

The CDR3 sequence is CASSRDGTGAQYF. CDR3 DNA sequence: TGTGCCAGCAGCCGGGACGGCACAGGTGCCCAGTACTTC. V usage is TRBV3-1 and J usage is TRBJ2-5; D tentatively fits TRBD1 or TRBD2 (5 bases each). Germline CDR1 is LGHDT and CDR2 is YNNKEL (reference sequence). CDR3 length: 13 amino acids. Trimming stripped 4 bases from V and 9 bases from J, with 15 bases between.

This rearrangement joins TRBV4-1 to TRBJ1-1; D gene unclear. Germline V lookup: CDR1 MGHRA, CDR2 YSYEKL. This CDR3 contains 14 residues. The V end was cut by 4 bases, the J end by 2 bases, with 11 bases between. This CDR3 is CASSPSAVNTEAFF. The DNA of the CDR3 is TGCGCCAGCAGCCCGAGTGCGGTAAACACTGAAGCTTTCTTT.

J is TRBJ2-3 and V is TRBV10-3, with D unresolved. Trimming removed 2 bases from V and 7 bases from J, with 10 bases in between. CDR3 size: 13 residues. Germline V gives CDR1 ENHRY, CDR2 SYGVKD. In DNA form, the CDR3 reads TGTGCCATCAGTGAGCCTCCTCACAATACGCAGTATTTT. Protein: CAISEPPHNTQYF.

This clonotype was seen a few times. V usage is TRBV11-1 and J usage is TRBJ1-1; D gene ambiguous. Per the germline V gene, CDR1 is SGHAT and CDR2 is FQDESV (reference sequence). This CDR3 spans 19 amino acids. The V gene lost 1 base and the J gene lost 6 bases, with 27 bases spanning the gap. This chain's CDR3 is CASSLVGRVGVSSSPEAFF. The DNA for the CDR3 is TGTGCCAGCAGCTTAGTGGGTAGGGTAGGTGTGTCAAGCTCCCCTGAAGCTTTCTTT.

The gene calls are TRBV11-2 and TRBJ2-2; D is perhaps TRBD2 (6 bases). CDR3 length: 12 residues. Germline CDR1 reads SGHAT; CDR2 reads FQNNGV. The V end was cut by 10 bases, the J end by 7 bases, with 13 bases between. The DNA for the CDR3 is TGTGCCATCCTCGGAGGGATCGGGGAGCTGTTTTTT. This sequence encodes CAILGGIGELFF.

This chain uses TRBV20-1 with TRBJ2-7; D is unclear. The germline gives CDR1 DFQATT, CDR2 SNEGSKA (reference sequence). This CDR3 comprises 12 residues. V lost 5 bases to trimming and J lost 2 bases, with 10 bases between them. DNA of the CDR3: TGCAGTGCTCGACTCGGAGCCTACGAGCAGTACTTC. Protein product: CSARLGAYEQYF.

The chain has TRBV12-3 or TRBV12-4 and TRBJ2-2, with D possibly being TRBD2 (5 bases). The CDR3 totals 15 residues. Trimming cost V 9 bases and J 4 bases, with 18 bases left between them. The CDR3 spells CASKKEQRGTGELFF. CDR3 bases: TGTGCCAGTAAAAAAGAACAACGGGGCACCGGGGAGCTGTTTTTT.

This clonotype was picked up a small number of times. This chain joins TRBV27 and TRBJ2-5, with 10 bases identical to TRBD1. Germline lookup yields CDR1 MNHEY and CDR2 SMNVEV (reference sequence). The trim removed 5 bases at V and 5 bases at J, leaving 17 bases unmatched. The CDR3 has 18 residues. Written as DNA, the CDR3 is TGTGCCAGCAGTCCCCATCCTATCGACAGGGGGCCAGATGAGACCCAGTACTTC. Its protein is CASSPHPIDRGPDETQYF.